This entry describes one T cell receptor beta chain. Its specificity is unknown. The entry originates in a study of OX40 agonist ivuxolimab in advanced cancers. General study points: What antigens the expanded peripheral T cells recognized was never established.

Repertoires were generated with immunoSEQ multiplex PCR, while TCRdb's copy carries only in-frame clones and drops some. The sample has 40,000 or so clones, roughly 80% seen once; the top ten hold about 2%. Between the trimmed V and J ends, which lost 0 bases and 10 bases, there was a span of 9 bases. CDR3 length: 12 amino acids. Germline V gene data show CDR1 as SGHTS and CDR2 as YDEGEE. The TCR originated in an adult with an advanced solid tumor such as melanoma, head and neck, liver or kidney cancer. The rearrangement joins TRBV5-8 to TRBJ2-3, with D possibly called TRBD1 or TRBD2 (5 bases each). This specimen was CD4+ or CD8+ T cells sorted from blood, taken in a trial of the OX40 agonist ivuxolimab. CDR3 nucleotide sequence: TGTGCCAGCAGCTTGGAAAGAGGGGCGCAGTATTTT. Encoded protein: CASSLERGAQYF.